The clone carrying this T cell receptor beta chain has just a few counts. Trimming cost V 5 bases and J 7 bases, with 12 bases left between them. Germline V gene lookup returns CDR1 SEHNR and CDR2 FQNEAQ (reference sequence). The CDR3 covers 13 residues. The data were taken from a study of shared clonotypes between healthy human individuals. TCRdb keeps only in-frame clones here, not all; method: immunoSEQ multiplex PCR. The data hold 550,000 to 600,000 clones, with around 76% observed a single time. This sequence joins TRBV7-9 and TRBJ2-4; possible D gene TRBD1, 6 bases. The specimen sequenced was PBMCs. The source of this sequence is a woman aged 40 to 55 in good health. Some clones in this sample may be carry-over from other donors' samples. The CDR3 DNA follows: TGTGCCAGCAGCAACGACAGGTCCAACATTCAGTACTTC. Protein: CASSNDRSNIQYF.